This T cell receptor beta chain was identified in a study of early T cells in non-severe SARS-CoV-2 infection (dated by TCRdb to about 2021). For the study in its entirety: TCR sequencing used bulk RNA from unsorted whole blood, so alpha and beta chains could not be paired. The research as a whole found: VDJdb matching was skewed toward anti-spike CD8 responses, so virus-specific expansions were likely underestimated and private and CD4 specificities were missed.

The library was made by 5' RACE. Sequencing was performed on a NextSeq 500. To correct for sequencing error and PCR bias, the TCR library protocol tagged individual cDNA molecules with unique molecular identifiers. Both TCR alpha and beta chains were sequenced, and tight co-correlation was observed between alpha and beta sequence abundances in each sample. The authors processed their data as follows. Decombinator V4 was used to annotate the V gene, J gene and CDR3 of the TCR sequences. TCRs were defined as expanded if a significant change between any two time points was detected under a Poisson model with p below 0.0001. TCR abundances were normalised to the total number of TCRs sequenced per sample and expressed as counts per million. MAIT TCRs were defined by TRAV1-2 paired with TRAJ12, TRAJ20 or TRAJ33, and iNKT TCRs by TRAV10 paired with TRAJ18. VDJdb, accessed on 1 November 2021, was searched for TCRs annotated for CMV, EBV and SARS-CoV-2, and TCRs annotated for more than one antigen were excluded. TCRdb cleaned the public reads at Q25 with fastp, built clones with MiXCR and kept in-frame beta chains. Entries are consolidated by CDR3 protein sequence, retaining the most common genes and DNA. None of the V and J calls come from the authors' own analysis; TCRdb made them. The sample table lists about 49,000 distinct CDR3 sequences, 12% of them with a count of one. The biggest ten clones account for approximately 2.5% of the sample.

This was a case-control study nested in a cohort of healthcare workers in London, UK, who had nasopharyngeal swab PCR tests and blood samples taken every week. Healthcare workers were recruited during the week of the UK lockdown, between 23 and 31 March 2020, and followed weekly for up to 16 weeks. Ends trimmed: V by 3 bases, J by 4 bases; bases unmatched to a gene: 3. CDR1 and CDR2 are drawn from the germline V gene: SQVTM, ANQGSEA. Counted from cysteine to phenylalanine, this CDR3 has 14 amino acids. Just the 42-base CDR3 DNA is kept, in frame starting at base 1. This clonotype is labeled medium-sized (0.01 to 0.1%). No antigen is known for it. Nothing much larger sits one base from this clone, and base qualities are not available.

This sequence was found in an adult who was a healthcare worker with PCR-confirmed SARS-CoV-2 infection or an uninfected control (not recorded which). The sequence joins TRBV29-1 to TRBJ2-2; TRBD2 agrees with 9 junctional bases. This sample comprised whole blood, obtained at baseline. The bases read TGCAGCGTTGAGACTAGCGGCGGCACCGGGGAGCTGTTTTTT. Its translation is CSVETSGGTGELFF.